This TCR beta chain was identified during a study of identical twins. From the 5' RACE reads, TCRdb called clonotypes with MiXCR, one entry per CDR3 protein. This sample carries 200,000 to 300,000 distinct CDR3 sequences, about 12% of them seen once, and the ten largest clones take under 4.5%. With 6 bases clipped from V and 4 bases from J, the junction kept 10 bases outside the gene matches. CDR3 length equals 15 residues. The germline gives CDR1 SGHAT, CDR2 FQNNGV. These data were also reused for a study on yellow fever vaccine responses in identical twins.

What was sequenced was memory (CD45RO+) T cells sorted from blood. The rearrangement joins TRBV11-2 to TRBJ2-3, with 7 bases identical to TRBD2. The receptor was isolated from a woman between 18 and 30 years old in good health. The CDR3 loop is CASSLSGGRSDTQYF. Here the CDR3 DNA reads TGTGCCAGCAGTTTATCCGGCGGGAGATCAGATACGCAGTATTTT.